This T cell receptor (beta chain) comes out of a study of Graves' ophthalmopathy and Graves' hyperthyroidism. Points from the study as a whole: This model predicted ophthalmopathy progression (sensitivity around 71%, specificity 72% to 85%). In blood, most expanded thyroid clonotypes above 0.001 frequency were also detected.

This clonotype was counted many times. Its specificity is unknown. As the template, RNA transcripts were used to amplify TCR beta CDR3 regions. HTBI-primed RT-PCR formed the first round, and a multiplex PCR formed the second. One entry per CDR3 protein, called by TCRdb with MiXCR from the multiplex PCR reads. This table holds some 410,000 distinct CDR3 sequences, around 21% found once. Other autoimmune diseases, uncontrolled infections, pregnancy or lactation excluded patients from enrollment. It was on clinical symptoms, serum thyroxine, TRAb, thyroid ultrasound and orbital computed tomography that diagnosis relied. CDR1 is DFQATT and CDR2 is SNEGSKA in the germline V gene (reference sequence). The V gene lost 3 bases and the J gene lost 4 bases, with 13 bases spanning the gap. The CDR3 spans 13 residues.

The V gene is TRBV20-1, the J gene TRBJ2-7; possibly TRBD1 or TRBD2 for D (6 bases each). The sample comprised peripheral blood. The TCR originated in a woman aged 18-29 years with stable Graves' hyperthyroidism. The CDR3 DNA follows: TGCAGTGCTAGTAGGGGGGCCCAATACGAGCAGTACTTC. Translated: CSASRGAQYEQYF.